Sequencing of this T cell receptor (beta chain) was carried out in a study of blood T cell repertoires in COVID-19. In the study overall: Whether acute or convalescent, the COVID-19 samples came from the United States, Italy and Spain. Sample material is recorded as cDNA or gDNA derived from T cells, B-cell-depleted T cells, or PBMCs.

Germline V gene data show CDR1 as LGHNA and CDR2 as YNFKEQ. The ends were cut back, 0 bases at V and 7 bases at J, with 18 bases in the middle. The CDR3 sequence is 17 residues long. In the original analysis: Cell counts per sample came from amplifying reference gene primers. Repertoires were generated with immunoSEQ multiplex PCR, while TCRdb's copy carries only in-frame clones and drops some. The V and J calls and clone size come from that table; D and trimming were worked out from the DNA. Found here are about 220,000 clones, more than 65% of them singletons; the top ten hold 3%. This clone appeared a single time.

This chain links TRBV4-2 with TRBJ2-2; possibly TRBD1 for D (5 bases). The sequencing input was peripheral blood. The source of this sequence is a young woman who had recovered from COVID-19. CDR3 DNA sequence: TGTGCCAGCAGCCAAGAGGGATGGCAGGGAAATCACGGGGAGCTGTTTTTT. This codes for CASSQEGWQGNHGELFF.